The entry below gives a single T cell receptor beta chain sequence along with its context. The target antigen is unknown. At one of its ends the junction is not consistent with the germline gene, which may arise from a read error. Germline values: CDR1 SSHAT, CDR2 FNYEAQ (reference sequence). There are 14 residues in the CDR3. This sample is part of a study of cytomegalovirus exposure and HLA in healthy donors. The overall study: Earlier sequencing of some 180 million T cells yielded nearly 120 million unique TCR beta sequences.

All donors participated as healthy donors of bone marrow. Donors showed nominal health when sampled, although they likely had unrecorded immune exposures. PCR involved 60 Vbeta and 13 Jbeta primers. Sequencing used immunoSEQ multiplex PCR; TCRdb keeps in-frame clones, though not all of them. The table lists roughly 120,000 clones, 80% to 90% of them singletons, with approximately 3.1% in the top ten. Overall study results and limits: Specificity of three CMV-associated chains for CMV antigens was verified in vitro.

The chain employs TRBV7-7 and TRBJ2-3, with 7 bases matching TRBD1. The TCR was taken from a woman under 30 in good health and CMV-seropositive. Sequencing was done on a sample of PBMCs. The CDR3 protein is CASSLGTGTDTQYF. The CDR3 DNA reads TGTGCTAGCAGCTTAGGGACAGGCACAGATACGCAGTATTTT.